Below are 25 T cell receptor beta chains sequenced from a single sample in a study of T cells expressing NK-cell markers. One entry per CDR3 protein, without DNA, is what TCRdb gives after re-calling the 5' RACE reads. The sample spans about 400,000 distinct CDR3 sequences; the ten largest clones claim about 11%. Sequences were obtained from blood T cells: a sorted CD56 or NKG2C T cell subset, CD4+ or CD8+ T cells, or bulk PBMC T cells (not recorded which). These receptors were obtained from a woman between 50 and 59 years old in good health.

The rearrangement uses TRBV10-3 and TRBJ2-1. This CDR3 contains 16 residues. CDR1 is ENHRY and CDR2 is SYGVKD in the germline V gene. The CDR3 sequence is CAISELWERVNNEQFF.

The V and J genes are TRBV20-1 and TRBJ2-7; TCRdb indicates TRBD2, and absent DNA this call remains unverified. The CDR3 has 14 residues. Germline lookup yields CDR1 DFQATT and CDR2 SNEGSKA (reference sequence). Here the CDR3 reads CSANMRERPYEQYF.

This chain uses TRBV11-2 with TRBJ2-3; TCRdb's D call, TRBD1, is unchecked because there is no DNA. Germline CDR1 and CDR2: SGHAT and FQNNGV. This CDR3 has 15 residues. Here the CDR3 reads CASQREPRTTDTQYF.

The rearrangement uses TRBV12-3 or TRBV12-4 and TRBJ2-7; TCRdb lists TRBD2, though no DNA is available to test this call. CDR3 length: 18 residues. The CDR3 loop is CASSGGIGLAGLSYEQYF.

V usage is TRBV2 and J usage is TRBJ2-3; TCRdb's D call, TRBD2, is unchecked because there is no DNA. The CDR3 runs 21 residues. Germline values: CDR1 SNHLY, CDR2 FYNNEI. This CDR3 reads CASSVEQGYASGRAKGDTQYF. The variable domain in full, completed from reference TRBV2 and TRBJ2-3, reads EPEVTQTPSHQVTQMGQEVILRCVPISNHLYFYWYRQILGQKVEFLVSFYNNEISEKSEIFDDQFSVERPDGSNFTLKIRSTKLEDSAMYFCASSVEQGYASGRAKGDTQYFGPGTRLTVL.

J is TRBJ2-3 and V is TRBV5-1; TCRdb's D call of TRBD1 is untestable without DNA. The CDR3 is 15 amino acids. Looked up from germline, CDR1 is SGHRS and CDR2 is YFSETQ. The CDR3 reads CASSQVKGGTDTQYF. Complete variable domain (other parts from reference TRBV5-1 and TRBJ2-3): KAGVTQTPRYLIKTRGQQVTLSCSPISGHRSVSWYQQTPGQGLQFLFEYFSETQRNKGNFPGRFSGRQFSNSRSEMNVSTLELGDSALYLCASSQVKGGTDTQYFGPGTRLTVL.

The chain is built from TRBV7-9 and TRBJ2-1; absent DNA, TCRdb's TRBD1 call cannot be checked. This CDR3 region has 13 residues. From germline, CDR1 is SEHNR and CDR2 FQNEAQ (reference sequence). CDR3: CASSLPGGAEQFF.

This rearrangement joins TRBV20-1 to TRBJ1-5; there is no DNA to check the TCRdb D call of TRBD1. The germline V gene has CDR1 DFQATT and CDR2 SNEGSKA (reference sequence). CDR3 length: 15 residues. CDR3 region: CSAGPLQGTGQPQHF.

The rearrangement uses TRBV7-8 and TRBJ1-2; with no DNA, the TCRdb D assignment of TRBD1 cannot be verified. This CDR3 is 16 amino acids long. Germline lookup yields CDR1 SGHVS and CDR2 FQNEAQ. CDR3 sequence: CASSLSGTGDFYGYTF.

V usage is TRBV7-9 and J usage is TRBJ2-3. The V gene's germline CDR1 is SEHNR and CDR2 FQNEAQ (reference sequence). The CDR3 length is 15 residues. CDR3 region: CASSVGQTSTDTQYF.

V usage is TRBV7-3 and J usage is TRBJ2-2. The CDR3 spans 13 residues. Germline lookup yields CDR1 SGHTA and CDR2 FQGTGA. The CDR3 loop is CASSLKLSGELFF. The complete variable domain, with remaining parts taken from reference TRBV7-3 and TRBJ2-2, reads GAGVSQTPSNKVTEKGKYVELRCDPISGHTALYWYRQSLGQGPEFLIYFQGTGAADDSGLPNDRFFAVRPEGSVSTLKIQRTERGDSAVYLCASSLKLSGELFFGEGSRLTVL.

V is TRBV27 and J is TRBJ2-7; the D call from TCRdb, TRBD1, cannot be confirmed without DNA. The germline gives CDR1 MNHEY, CDR2 SMNVEV (reference sequence). The CDR3 loop spans 14 amino acids. CDR3 amino acids: CASSLDRAISEQYF.

The chain employs TRBV4-2 and TRBJ2-1; as DNA is missing, the TRBD2 call by TCRdb cannot be tested. The germline V gene encodes CDR1 LGHNA and CDR2 YNFKEQ. There are 14 residues in the CDR3. CDR3 in amino acids: CASSSLGERDEQFF.

The chain carries TRBV6-6 and TRBJ2-1; the TRBD1 assignment by TCRdb is unverifiable without DNA. CDR3 length: 15 residues. CDR1 MNHNY and CDR2 SVGAGI come from the germline V gene (reference sequence). This CDR3 reads CASSYAEVRGNEQFF.

The rearrangement uses TRBV6-4 and TRBJ2-1; TCRdb lists TRBD1, though no DNA is available to test this call. The germline V gene encodes CDR1 MRHNA and CDR2 SNTAGT. The CDR3 runs to 15 residues. The CDR3 is CASSDGAGTYNEQFF.

V usage is TRBV29-1 and J usage is TRBJ2-5; TCRdb's D call, TRBD1, is unchecked because there is no DNA. The CDR3 loop spans 13 amino acids. From germline, CDR1 is SQVTM and CDR2 ANQGSEA. The chain's CDR3 is CSVGTGFSETQYF.

J is TRBJ2-2 and V is TRBV12-3 or TRBV12-4; the TRBD1 assignment by TCRdb is unverifiable without DNA. The CDR3 runs 15 residues. The CDR3 region is CASSFQGGLPGELFF.

The V call is TRBV20-1, the J call TRBJ2-5; TCRdb's D call, TRBD2, is unchecked because there is no DNA. This CDR3 is built from 16 residues. Germline V CDR1 and CDR2: DFQATT, SNEGSKA (reference sequence). CDR3 loop: CSARGTSGRAIETQYF.

The genes are TRBV29-1 and TRBJ1-2; the D gene TCRdb calls, TRBD1, cannot be checked with no DNA. Germline V gene sequence: CDR1 SQVTM, CDR2 ANQGSEA. The CDR3 has 11 residues. This CDR3 reads CSVEGPYGYTF. Full variable domain (missing parts from reference TRBV29-1 and TRBJ1-2): SAVISQKPSRDICQRGTSLTIQCQVDSQVTMMFWYRQQPGQSLTLIATANQGSEATYESGFVIDKFPISRPNLTFSTLTVSNMSPEDSSIYLCSVEGPYGYTFGSGTRLTVV.

The CDR3 protein is CASSLATPGTDTQYF. J is TRBJ2-3 and V is TRBV7-9. Germline values: CDR1 SEHNR, CDR2 FQNEAQ (reference sequence). The CDR3 totals 15 residues.

The CDR3: CATSDFAERGTDTQYF. The genes are TRBV24-1 and TRBJ2-3. Looked up from germline, CDR1 is KGHDR and CDR2 is SFDVKD. There are 16 residues in the CDR3.

The chain employs TRBV6-1 and TRBJ1-4; there is no DNA to check the TCRdb D call of TRBD1. Germline V gene sequence: CDR1 MNHNS, CDR2 SASEGT. This CDR3 has 14 residues. This chain's CDR3 is CASQGAKTNEKLFF.

The chain is built from TRBV5-5 and TRBJ2-3; TCRdb indicates TRBD1, and absent DNA this call remains unverified. Germline CDR1 reads SGHKS; CDR2 reads YYEKEE (reference sequence). This CDR3 is built from 15 residues. CDR3 region: CASSFVPSSTDTQYF.

This chain connects TRBV29-1 to TRBJ2-3; TCRdb selects TRBD1, and the lack of DNA leaves this call unchecked. The CDR3 has 14 residues. Germline V lookup: CDR1 SQVTM, CDR2 ANQGSEA. CDR3 region: CSVDRGPSTDTQYF.

This chain links TRBV10-2 with TRBJ2-1; TCRdb lists TRBD2, though no DNA is available to test this call. Germline V lookup: CDR1 WSHSY, CDR2 SAAADI. This CDR3 region has 17 residues. This chain's CDR3 is CASSDYGGSGIDNEQFF.